These T cell receptor beta chains were read from a single sample in a study of T cells in Graves' hyperthyroidism and ophthalmopathy. TCRdb processed the multiplex PCR reads anew with MiXCR; each CDR3 protein has one entry. Of approximately 370,000 distinct CDR3 sequences listed, 17% were seen once; the top ten hold almost 35%. Source material: blood. These receptors originate from a woman in her 30s with Graves' hyperthyroidism that later progressed to Graves' ophthalmopathy. Both conserved end residues are part of each CDR3. The D gene is left open where the match is weak. Rows may omit the clone size; those that give it use once, few, many or a size class.

clone_size j_call d_call v_call cdr3_nt cdr3_aa
NA TRBJ2-1 NA TRBV5-1 TGCGCCAGCAGCAACGACCACAGCAACAATGAGCAGTTCTTC CASSNDHSNNEQFF
many TRBJ1-2 TRBD1 TRBV5-1 TGCGCCAGCAGCTTGGACAGGGGGCGCTTCGACTATGGCTACACCTTC CASSLDRGRFDYGYTF
NA TRBJ1-1 NA TRBV9 TGTGCCAGCAGCCCCGGTTTAGGCATGAACACTGAAGCTTTCTTT CASSPGLGMNTEAFF
few TRBJ1-6 NA TRBV19 TGTGCCAGTAGGCGGACAGCTATTCGTGTTTCACCCCTCCACTTT CASRRTAIRVSPLHF
many TRBJ1-2 NA TRBV7-9 TGTGCCAGCAGCTTACCCTCTCGCGGCAGCAGCTACACCTTC CASSLPSRGSSYTF
NA TRBJ1-2 NA TRBV20-1 TGCAGTGCCAGAGGGGGGAGGGGTGGGAACTATGGCTACACCTTC CSARGGRGGNYGYTF
many TRBJ1-5 NA TRBV29-1 TGCAGCGTTGCTGGGGGAGTACATCAGCCCCAGCATTTT CSVAGGVHQPQHF
NA TRBJ1-3 NA TRBV5-1 TGCGCCAGCAGCTTGGAGGGCTGGACTGGAAACACCATATATTTT CASSLEGWTGNTIYF
many TRBJ2-1 NA TRBV27 TGTGCCAGCAGTTTACCCTACAACAATGAGCAGTTCTTC CASSLPYNNEQFF
many TRBJ2-6 NA TRBV6-2/TRBV6-3 TGTGCCAGCAGTCCTAGCACTGGGGCCAACGTCCTGACTTTC CASSPSTGANVLTF
many TRBJ2-5 NA TRBV7-2 TGTGCCAGCAGCCCTCAGAGCGGGTTGGAGACCCAGTACTTC CASSPQSGLETQYF
NA TRBJ2-4 NA TRBV11-1 TGTGCCAGCAGCTTCAGAACAGGGAGCCAAAACATTCAGTACTTC CASSFRTGSQNIQYF
few TRBJ1-4 TRBD1 TRBV5-4 TGTGCCAGCAGCCGAGACAGGGCTACTAATGAAAAACTGTTTTTT CASSRDRATNEKLFF
few TRBJ2-3 NA TRBV6-1 TGTGCCAGCAGTGCTCCCGGAGCAACAGATACGCAGTATTTT CASSAPGATDTQYF
NA TRBJ1-1 NA TRBV20-1 TGCAGTGCGCTGTCGGGCACTGAAGCTTTCTTT CSALSGTEAFF
many TRBJ2-6 NA TRBV29-1 TGCAGCGTTGTGTGGCAGTCTGGGGCCAACGTCCTGACTTTC CSVVWQSGANVLTF
many TRBJ1-5 TRBD1 TRBV6-2/TRBV6-3 TGTGCCAGCAGTGGCGACCCCAGGGGGCAAGGCAGCAATCAGCCCCAGCATTTT CASSGDPRGQGSNQPQHF
NA TRBJ2-3 TRBD2 TRBV20-1 TGCAGTGCTAGATCGGCTAGCGGGGGGGCCATCACAGATACGCAGTATTTT CSARSASGGAITDTQYF
few TRBJ1-1 TRBD1 TRBV10-2 TGCGCCAGCATGACAGGGTTGGACACTGAAGCTTTCTTT CASMTGLDTEAFF
many TRBJ2-7 NA TRBV29-1 TGCAGCGTTGAAGGGAGGACAGCCGGGTCCTACGAGCAGTACTTC CSVEGRTAGSYEQYF
many TRBJ2-5 NA TRBV12-3/TRBV12-4 TGTGCCAGCAGTTTCTACTCCCAAGAGACCCAGTACTTC CASSFYSQETQYF
NA TRBJ2-4 TRBD2 TRBV7-2 TGTGCCAGCAGCTGGAGCGGGGGGCCAGCCAAAAACATTCAGTACTTC CASSWSGGPAKNIQYF
once TRBJ1-1 NA TRBV6-1 TGTGCCTCCCTCCGGGGGGACACTGAAGCTTTCTTT CASLRGDTEAFF
few TRBJ2-1 TRBD1 TRBV12-5 TGTGCTAGTGGTTTGGGGACAGGGGGTGTTAGCGAGCAGTTCTTC CASGLGTGGVSEQFF
NA TRBJ1-5 TRBD1 TRBV18 TGTGCCAGCTCACCTTTGACAGGGCCTAGCAATCAGCCCCAGCATTTT CASSPLTGPSNQPQHF
many TRBJ2-7 NA TRBV6-1 TGTGCCAGCAGTGAAGTAACTCGGATAGATTACGAGCAGTACTTC CASSEVTRIDYEQYF
many TRBJ2-1 TRBD1 TRBV27 TGTGCCAGCAGTTGGGCACCGGGACAGGGATTCAATGAGCAGTTCTTC CASSWAPGQGFNEQFF
many TRBJ2-3 TRBD1 TRBV7-9 TGTGCCAGCAGCTCGGACAGGGACACCCTGGATACGCAGTATTTT CASSSDRDTLDTQYF
few TRBJ2-6 TRBD1 TRBV6-1 TGTGCCAGCAGTGAATACTTGACAGGGACTGGGGCCAACGTCCTGACTTTC CASSEYLTGTGANVLTF
NA TRBJ2-7 NA TRBV19 TGTGCCAGTACCGCGTCCCAGGGAGTTTCCTACGAGCAGTACTTC CASTASQGVSYEQYF
NA TRBJ2-3 TRBD2 TRBV9 TGTGCCAGCAGCGTAGCGGGAGGGGGAGATACGCAGTATTTT CASSVAGGGDTQYF
many TRBJ2-7 NA TRBV15 TGTGCCACCAGCAGAGATTCCCCGTATGCAATTACCAGCTCCTACGAGCAGTACTTC CATSRDSPYAITSSYEQYF
NA TRBJ1-3 NA TRBV7-9 TGTGCCAGCAGCCGCGACCTAGCCTCTGGAAACACCATATATTTT CASSRDLASGNTIYF
many TRBJ1-2 NA TRBV11-2 TGTGCCAGCAGCTTAGGCGGGGGTGGCTATGGCTACACCTTC CASSLGGGGYGYTF
many TRBJ1-1 TRBD1 TRBV12-3/TRBV12-4 TGTGCCAGCAGTTTAGGGACAGGGGGCGAGAACACTGAAGCTTTCTTT CASSLGTGGENTEAFF
many TRBJ1-4 NA TRBV19 TGTGCCAGCGCGGGGTTGATCAATGAAAAACTGTTTTTT CASAGLINEKLFF